The 31 T cell receptor beta chains below all came from one sample that was sequenced in a study of shared T cell receptors in the human thymus. Sequenced by immunoSEQ multiplex PCR; TCRdb stores in-frame clones only, minus some. The sample records 500,000 to 750,000 clones, more than 75% being singletons. This sample was also put to use in a study of human thymus T cells.

Sequenced: thymocytes. These receptor sequences come from a boy in the first two years of life with a congenital heart defect.

The gene calls are TRBV9 and TRBJ2-1; D perhaps matches TRBD2 (6 bases). CDR3 size: 13 residues. V dropped 5 bases and J dropped 2 bases, with 8 bases sitting between them. Looked up from germline, CDR1 is SGDLS and CDR2 is YYNGEE. CDR3 region: CASRGLTYNEQFF. In DNA, the CDR3 is TGTGCCAGCAGGGGACTCACCTACAATGAGCAGTTCTTC.

V usage is TRBV7-9 and J usage is TRBJ1-1; 9 nucleotides align to TRBD1. CDR3 length: 14 amino acids. Germline assignment: CDR1 SEHNR and CDR2 FQNEAQ (reference sequence). V shed 3 bases, J shed 6 bases, and the junction held 5 bases outside the gene matches. The DNA of the CDR3 is TGTGCCAGCAGCTTCGGACAGGGGTACCCTGAAGCTTTCTTT. Translation: CASSFGQGYPEAFF.

This clone came up once. The CDR3 here is CSVESRGLFTEAFF. Here the CDR3 DNA reads TGCAGCGTTGAGTCTCGGGGTTTATTCACTGAAGCTTTCTTT. V usage is TRBV29-1 and J usage is TRBJ1-1; D is ambiguous. V was cut by 3 bases and J by 4 bases, with 15 bases left in between. This CDR3 is built from 14 residues. CDR1 SQVTM and CDR2 ANQGSEA come from the germline V gene.

V usage is TRBV4-3 and J usage is TRBJ2-7, with 7 bases aligning to TRBD1. Trimming at V came to 0 bases and at J to 4 bases, leaving 9 bases not matched to a gene. This CDR3 has 16 amino acids. CDR1 and CDR2 (germline): LGHNA, YSLEER. The CDR3 protein is CASSQDLGGTLYEQYF. The CDR3 region has the DNA TGCGCCAGCAGCCAAGATCTAGGGGGCACTTTATACGAGCAGTACTTC.

The V gene is TRBV2, the J gene TRBJ2-3; weak D call: TRBD2 (5 bases). The CDR3 is 17 amino acids. In germline, CDR1 is SNHLY, CDR2 FYNNEI. Trimming shortened V by 1 base and J by 0 bases, and 14 bases separated the two germline ends. CDR3 protein: CASSEGLGRTSTDTQYF. CDR3 DNA sequence: TGTGCCAGCAGTGAAGGGTTAGGACGGACTAGCACAGATACGCAGTATTTT.

The CDR3 DNA is TGTGCCAGCAGCTACCTGGACAGGGCCACCTACTACGAGCAGTACTTC. Amino acids: CASSYLDRATYYEQYF. The chain couples TRBV5-4 to TRBJ2-7, with 8 bases fitting TRBD1. CDR3 length equals 16 residues. V gave up 3 bases and J gave up 3 bases; unmatched junction bases: 11. Per germline, CDR1 SGHNT and CDR2 YYREEE (reference sequence).

The chain has TRBV6-1 and TRBJ1-5, with 10 bases identical to TRBD1. V was pared by 2 bases and J by 6 bases, with 7 bases of the junction left unmatched. There are 16 residues in the CDR3. In germline, CDR1 is MNHNS, CDR2 SASEGT. The CDR3 DNA reads TGTGCCAGCAGTGAACAAGGACAGGGGGGAGGTCAGCCCCAGCATTTT. Translating it yields CASSEQGQGGGQPQHF.

The chain links TRBV29-1 to TRBJ2-7, with D perhaps matching TRBD1 (6 bases). The germline V gene has CDR1 SQVTM and CDR2 ANQGSEA. Trimming removed 6 bases at V and 0 bases at J, with 12 bases between. This CDR3 is 13 amino acids long. The CDR3 region is CSVPRDNSYEQYF. CDR3 coding DNA: TGCAGCGTCCCCCGGGACAACTCCTACGAGCAGTACTTC.

This chain connects TRBV13 to TRBJ1-1, with TRBD1 as a possible D gene (6 bases). Trimming stripped 2 bases from V and 1 base from J, with 11 bases between. The CDR3 contains 15 residues. Germline CDR1 reads PRHDT; CDR2 reads FYEKMQ (reference sequence). The CDR3 DNA reads as TGTGCCAGCAGCTTAACCCCAGGGGAGAACACTGAAGCTTTCTTT. Residues: CASSLTPGENTEAFF.

CDR3 sequence: CASSQVRGRRYEQYF. The CDR3 bases are TGCGCCAGCAGCCAAGTCAGGGGGCGGAGGTACGAGCAGTACTTC. V usage is TRBV4-3 and J usage is TRBJ2-7, with 8 bases that match TRBD1. The V gene's germline CDR1 is LGHNA and CDR2 YSLEER. The length of the CDR3 is 15 residues. Germline trimming cut 1 base from V and 4 bases from J; bases unmatched to any gene: 6.

This chain links TRBV30 with TRBJ2-3; 10 bases map to TRBD2. Germline V lookup: CDR1 GTSNPN, CDR2 SVGIG (reference sequence). The CDR3 totals 15 residues. J gave up 3 bases and V 2 bases, and 5 bases lay outside the gene matches. The CDR3 reads CAWSPLAGVTDTQYF. In DNA, the CDR3 is TGTGCCTGGAGTCCGCTAGCGGGAGTAACAGATACGCAGTATTTT.

The count of this clone is one. The CDR3 DNA sequence: TGTGCCAGCAGCCAAGAACGAGGTTGGACAGGGGGAAGGGTGAACACTGAAGCTTTCTTT. Its translation is CASSQERGWTGGRVNTEAFF. V usage is TRBV4-2 and J usage is TRBJ1-1, with TRBD1 matching 10 bases. Germline CDR1 and CDR2: LGHNA and YNFKEQ. V trimming: 0 bases; J trimming: 0 bases; junction bases outside the gene matches: 13. The CDR3 extends over 20 amino acids.

The rearrangement joins TRBV15 to TRBJ2-3; no clear D gene. Per the germline V gene, CDR1 is LNHNV and CDR2 is YYDKDF (reference sequence). V was pared by 3 bases and J by 3 bases, with 10 bases between. The length of the CDR3 is 14 residues. CDR3 DNA: TGTGCCACCAGCAGTTATACCAGAACAGATACGCAGTATTTT. This gives the protein CATSSYTRTDTQYF.

This chain joins TRBV4-3 and TRBJ2-7; 7 nucleotides match TRBD2. The V gene end was trimmed by 0 bases and the J gene end by 0 bases; junction bases not matched to a gene: 8. CDR1 LGHNA and CDR2 YSLEER come from the germline V gene. The CDR3 spans 17 residues. The CDR3 DNA reads TGCGCCAGCAGCCAAGATCAGCGGGACGCCGGCTCCTACGAGCAGTACTTC. Translated: CASSQDQRDAGSYEQYF.

The genes are TRBV28 and TRBJ2-4; 14 bases fit TRBD2. The V gene's germline CDR1 is MDHEN and CDR2 SYDVKM. The ends lost 5 bases at V and 3 bases at J; junction bases unmatched: 9. The CDR3 length is 18 residues. The CDR3 spells CASSQTSGRAGDKNIQYF. CDR3 nucleotides: TGTGCCAGCAGTCAGACTAGCGGGAGGGCCGGGGACAAAAACATTCAGTACTTC. The full variable domain, with the rest looked up from reference TRBV28 and TRBJ2-4, is DVKVTQSSRYLVKRTGEKVFLECVQDMDHENMFWYRQDPGLGLRLIYFSYDVKMKEKGDIPEGYSVSREKKERFSLILESASTNQTSMYLCASSQTSGRAGDKNIQYFGAGTRLSVL.

This clone has only a few counts. The chain uses TRBV7-3 and TRBJ2-3; D may be TRBD2 (6 bases). This CDR3 is built from 16 residues. The germline V gene encodes CDR1 SGHTA and CDR2 FQGTGA. Trimming took off 5 bases at V and 6 bases at J, with 21 bases between the two ends. CDR3 amino acids: CASSPTPRTNPDTQYF. Here the CDR3 DNA reads TGTGCCAGCAGCCCCACGCCTAGGACTAACCCCGATACGCAGTATTTT.

The gene calls are TRBV6-4 and TRBJ1-5; a possible D gene is TRBD1 (5 bases). This CDR3 is 17 amino acids long. In germline, CDR1 is MRHNA, CDR2 SNTAGT. The V end was cut by 2 bases, the J end by 1 base, with 15 bases between. The CDR3 DNA follows: TGTGCCAGCAGTGACCCCGGCCGACGGGGGAGCAATCAGCCCCAGCATTTT. This translates into CASSDPGRRGSNQPQHF.

The chain recombines TRBV10-3 with TRBJ2-7; a possible D gene is TRBD1 (5 bases). The CDR3 contains 16 residues. Germline V gene data show CDR1 as ENHRY and CDR2 as SYGVKD. V shed 4 bases and J shed 5 bases, with 21 bases lying between them. CDR3 sequence (DNA): TGTGCCATCAGTGGTCGACAGAACCATATCGTCAACGAGCAGTACTTC. This translates into CAISGRQNHIVNEQYF.

The rearrangement joins TRBV5-8 to TRBJ1-1; tentatively, D is TRBD1 (5 bases). The CDR3 length is 15 residues. Trimming shortened V by 1 base and J by 0 bases, and 10 bases separated the two germline ends. In germline, CDR1 is SGHTS, CDR2 YDEGEE. The CDR3 is CASSLQGELNTEAFF. The CDR3 DNA reads as TGTGCCAGCAGCTTGCAAGGGGAATTGAACACTGAAGCTTTCTTT.

The chain joins TRBV15 to TRBJ2-6, with TRBD1 as a possible D gene (5 bases). Trimming pared 1 base from V and 2 bases from J, leaving 12 bases between. This CDR3 spans 17 amino acids. From germline, CDR1 is LNHNV and CDR2 YYDKDF (reference sequence). CDR3 DNA: TGTGCCACCAGCAGAGGGATTCAGGGAACTGGGGCCAACGTCCTGACTTTC. This codes for CATSRGIQGTGANVLTF.

This clone has only a few counts. This chain connects TRBV19 to TRBJ1-2; maybe TRBD1 (6 bases). Germline CDR1 and CDR2: LNHDA and SQIVND (reference sequence). With 4 bases removed from V and 5 bases from J, the gap between germline ends came to 35 bases. The CDR3 sequence is 21 residues long. CDR3 sequence reads: CASSTDRFLLEIPPKYYGYTF. For the CDR3, the DNA is TGTGCCAGTAGTACCGACAGGTTCCTGCTGGAAATACCCCCGAAGTATTATGGCTACACCTTC.

The CDR3 DNA reads as TGTGCCAGCAGTTACCGGACTAGCGGGTATTACAATGAGCAGTTCTTC. Translation gives CASSYRTSGYYNEQFF. V is TRBV6-5 and J is TRBJ2-1; 11 bases map to TRBD2. Unmatched junction bases numbered 4, after V lost 2 bases and J lost 4 bases. Germline loops: CDR1 MNHEY, CDR2 SVGAGI. The CDR3 runs to 16 residues.

The chain couples TRBV21-1 to TRBJ2-6; the DNA was not used to check the table's D call, TRBD2. TRBV21-1 is a pseudogene. CDR3 length equals 14 residues. The CDR3 here is CASSPSAGANVLTF. For the CDR3, the DNA is TGTGCCAGCAGCCCCAGCGCCGGGGCCAACGTCCTGACTTTC.

The chain links TRBV4-3 to TRBJ1-1, with D uncertain. V gave up 0 bases and J gave up 7 bases, with 9 bases separating them. The V gene's germline CDR1 is LGHNA and CDR2 YSLEER. The CDR3 has 13 residues. The CDR3 loop is CASSQEDGLEAFF. CDR3 in DNA: TGCGCCAGCAGCCAAGAGGACGGACTTGAAGCTTTCTTT.

This chain joins TRBV19 and TRBJ2-7; tentative D call: TRBD2 (7 bases). The germline CDR1 and CDR2 sequences are LNHDA and SQIVND (reference sequence). Between the trimmed V and J ends, which lost 0 bases and 1 base, there was a span of 22 bases. CDR3 length: 19 residues. CDR3 DNA: TGTGCCAGTAGTATAGAGAGGGGGGGCCCTTCATCCCTATCCTACGAGCAGTACTTC. It encodes CASSIERGGPSSLSYEQYF. Supplemented by reference TRBV19 and TRBJ2-7, the full variable domain reads DGGITQSPKYLFRKEGQNVTLSCEQNLNHDAMYWYRQDPGQGLRLIYYSQIVNDFQKGDIAEGYSVSREKKESFPLTVTSAQKNPTAFYLCASSIERGGPSSLSYEQYFGPGTRLTVT.

The chain joins TRBV7-9 to TRBJ1-2; D gene unclear. The length of the CDR3 is 17 residues. V dropped 1 base and J dropped 4 bases, with 19 bases sitting between them. Germline V gene data show CDR1 as SEHNR and CDR2 as FQNEAQ (reference sequence). The CDR3 loop is CASSLEGVGRPLYGYTF. CDR3 DNA: TGTGCCAGCAGCTTAGAGGGAGTTGGCAGGCCCCTCTATGGCTACACCTTC.

This clone has only one observation. Other DNA variants within this sample encode the same CDR3. The chain couples TRBV27 to TRBJ1-1; D perhaps matches TRBD1 (5 bases). This CDR3 has 11 amino acids. Trimming removed 5 bases from V and 10 bases from J, with 11 bases in between. CDR1 and CDR2 (germline): MNHEY, SMNVEV (reference sequence). CDR3 sequence reads: CASSHTGVAFF. The DNA of the CDR3 is TGTGCCAGCAGTCATACGGGGGTAGCTTTCTTT.

The chain employs TRBV4-1 and TRBJ2-3; the match to TRBD2 covers 10 bases. The CDR3 is 17 amino acids. Trimming took 0 bases from V and 1 from J; bases not matched to a gene: 4. The germline CDR1 and CDR2 sequences are MGHRA and YSYEKL. The CDR3 DNA reads as TGCGCCAGCAGCCAAGAGTCAGGGACTAGCGGCACAGATACGCAGTATTTT. Translation: CASSQESGTSGTDTQYF.

The rearrangement links TRBV19 to TRBJ2-5; 9 nucleotides match TRBD2. The V gene's germline CDR1 is LNHDA and CDR2 SQIVND (reference sequence). Losses at the gene ends were 3 bases for V and 6 bases for J; bases not matched to a gene: 5. This CDR3 comprises 14 residues. Here the CDR3 DNA reads TGTGCCAGTAGTATGGGGACTAGCATACAGACCCAGTACTTC. This gives the protein CASSMGTSIQTQYF.

For the CDR3, the DNA is TGTGCCAGTAGTATGTTGGCCCATCAGCGGGAGGCTTCAGATACGCAGTATTTT. Translation: CASSMLAHQREASDTQYF. This sequence joins TRBV19 and TRBJ2-3, with 9 bases identical to TRBD2. The V and J ends lost 3 bases and 4 bases, in that order; junction bases with no gene match: 14. The germline V gene has CDR1 LNHDA and CDR2 SQIVND (reference sequence). The CDR3 covers 18 residues.

The chain couples TRBV6-5 to TRBJ2-1; possible D gene TRBD1, 6 bases. Per germline, CDR1 MNHEY and CDR2 SVGAGI. The CDR3 contains 12 residues. The ends were cut back, 5 bases at V and 8 bases at J, with 10 bases in the middle. The CDR3 DNA sequence: TGTGCCAGCAGTCAACCAGGGGATGAGCAGTTCTTC. It encodes CASSQPGDEQFF.